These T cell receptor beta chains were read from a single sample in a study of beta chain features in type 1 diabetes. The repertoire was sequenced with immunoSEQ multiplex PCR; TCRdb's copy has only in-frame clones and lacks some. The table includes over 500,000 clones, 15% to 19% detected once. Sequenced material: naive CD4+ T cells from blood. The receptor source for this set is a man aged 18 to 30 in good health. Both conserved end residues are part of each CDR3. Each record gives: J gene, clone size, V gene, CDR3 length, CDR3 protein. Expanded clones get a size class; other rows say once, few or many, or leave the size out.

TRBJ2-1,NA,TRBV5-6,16,CASIPGGPDPYNEQFF
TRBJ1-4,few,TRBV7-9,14,CASSYSGAGEKLFF
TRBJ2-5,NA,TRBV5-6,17,CASSWRWDRGPEETQYF
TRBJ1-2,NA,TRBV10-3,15,CAISLSDRTNYGYTF
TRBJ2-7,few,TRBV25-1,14,CASSGPGQSYEQYF
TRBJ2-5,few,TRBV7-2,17,CASSLNYRDRGQETQYF
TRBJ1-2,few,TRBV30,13,CAWGTASNYGYTF
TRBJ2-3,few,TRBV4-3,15,CASSQDQYSTDTQYF
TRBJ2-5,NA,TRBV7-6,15,CASSLEGAVRETQYF
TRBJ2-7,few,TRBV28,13,CASRAGGGGEQYF
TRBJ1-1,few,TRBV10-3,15,CAISDRHGGNTEAFF
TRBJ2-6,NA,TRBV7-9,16,CASSVSRPTGTNVLTF
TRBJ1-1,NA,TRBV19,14,CASSRLQEQAEAFF
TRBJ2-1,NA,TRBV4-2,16,CASSQDRPEGDDEQFF
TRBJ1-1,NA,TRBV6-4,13,CASSESQLTEAFF
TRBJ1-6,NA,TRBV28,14,CASSPTGRSSPLHF
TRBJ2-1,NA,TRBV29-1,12,CSASQSYNEQFF
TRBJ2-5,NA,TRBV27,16,CASSFLGQGASETQYF
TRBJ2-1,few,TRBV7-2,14,CASSLAGGNNEQFF
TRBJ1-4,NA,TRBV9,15,CASSPGNVVGEKLFF
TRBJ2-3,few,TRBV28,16,CASSLASGGRTDTQYF
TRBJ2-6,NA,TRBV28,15,CASSLGGSGANVLTF
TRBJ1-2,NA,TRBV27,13,CATLDRANSGYTF
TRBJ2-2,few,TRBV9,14,CASSTGQNTGELFF
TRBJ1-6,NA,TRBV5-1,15,CASSLASGARSPLHF
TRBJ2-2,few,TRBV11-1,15,CASSAWDSLTGELFF
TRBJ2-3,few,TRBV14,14,CASSQVGGTDTQYF
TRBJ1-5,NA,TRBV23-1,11,CASRTHQPQHF
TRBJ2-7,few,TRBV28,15,CASSLKSAGNYEQYF
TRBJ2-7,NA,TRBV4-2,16,CASSQEPGAASYEQYF
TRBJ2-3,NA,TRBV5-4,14,CASSLTGGMNTQYF
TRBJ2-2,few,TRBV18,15,CASSAGRPATGELFF
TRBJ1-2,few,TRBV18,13,CASSSQGNYGYTF